The 30 T cell receptor beta chains in this list originate from one sample, sequenced in a study of shared clonotypes between healthy human individuals. CD45RO-negative, CCR7-positively selected cells formed the naive CD8 fraction, excluding terminally differentiated effector memory CD45RA+ cells. Repertoires were generated with immunoSEQ multiplex PCR, while TCRdb's copy carries only in-frame clones and drops some. The data show 450,000 to 700,000 clones, roughly 95% seen once. The specimen was naive CD8+ T cells sorted from blood. All receptors derive from a woman aged 30 to 39 in good health.

The genes are TRBV7-9 and TRBJ2-1, with D possibly TRBD2 on 6 matching bases. Germline V gives CDR1 SEHNR, CDR2 FQNEAQ (reference sequence). V lost 5 bases and J 11 bases, leaving 13 bases between the germline ends. The CDR3 is 12 amino acids. This chain's CDR3 is CASSPAGGQQFF. The CDR3 bases are TGTGCCAGCAGCCCTGCAGGAGGGCAGCAGTTCTTC.

CDR3 amino acids: CSAQGGDAYEQYF. CDR3 bases: TGCAGCGCCCAAGGGGGCGACGCCTACGAGCAGTACTTC. The J gene is TRBJ2-7, the V gene TRBV29-1, with TRBD1 identical over 7 bases. J gave up 2 bases and V 7 bases, and 8 bases lay outside the gene matches. CDR1 is SQVTM and CDR2 is ANQGSEA in the germline V gene. This CDR3 has 13 amino acids.

The chain uses TRBV2 and TRBJ1-5, with TRBD1 matching over 9 bases. V lost 4 bases and J lost 5; bases outside the gene matches: 6. Germline V gene data show CDR1 as SNHLY and CDR2 as FYNNEI. The CDR3 loop spans 15 amino acids. In DNA form, the CDR3 reads TGTGCCAGCAGTGCCGGGACAGGGAGGCATCAGCCCCAGCATTTT. The encoded protein is CASSAGTGRHQPQHF. The complete variable domain, with remaining parts taken from reference TRBV2 and TRBJ1-5, reads EPEVTQTPSHQVTQMGQEVILRCVPISNHLYFYWYRQILGQKVEFLVSFYNNEISEKSEIFDDQFSVERPDGSNFTLKIRSTKLEDSAMYFCASSAGTGRHQPQHFGDGTRLSIL.

The rearrangement links TRBV13 to TRBJ1-4, with 8 bases aligning to TRBD1. V shed 0 bases and J 7 bases; nucleotides not matched to a gene: 7. This CDR3 has 16 residues. The germline V gene has CDR1 PRHDT and CDR2 FYEKMQ (reference sequence). The CDR3 region has the DNA TGTGCCAGCAGCTTAGGCGGCCAGGGGGCGAGTGAAAAACTGTTTTTT. The encoded protein is CASSLGGQGASEKLFF. Full variable domain (missing parts from reference TRBV13 and TRBJ1-4): AAGVIQSPRHLIKEKRETATLKCYPIPRHDTVYWYQQGPGQDPQFLISFYEKMQSDKGSIPDRFSAQQFSDYHSELNMSSLELGDSALYFCASSLGGQGASEKLFFGSGTQLSVL.

This clone has just one count. The sample holds other DNA sequences that translate to the same CDR3. The genes are TRBV4-1 and TRBJ2-7; TRBD1 matches 9 bases. The CDR3 is 14 amino acids. In germline, CDR1 is MGHRA, CDR2 YSYEKL. The junction had 4 bases not matched to a gene; V was cut back by 3 bases and J by 4 bases. CDR3 in DNA: TGCGCCAGCAGCCAGGGACAGGGTGTATACGAGCAGTACTTC. It encodes CASSQGQGVYEQYF.

CDR3: CASSFSATEAFF. The CDR3 coding sequence is TGTGCCAGCAGCTTCAGCGCAACTGAAGCTTTCTTT. The chain employs TRBV5-6 and TRBJ1-1; D not resolved. The CDR3 is 12 residues long. The V and J ends lost 2 bases and 5 bases respectively, with 7 bases between them. Germline V gene data show CDR1 as SGHDT and CDR2 as YYEEEE.

The J gene is TRBJ2-2, the V gene TRBV28; 9 bases match TRBD2. Germline V gives CDR1 MDHEN, CDR2 SYDVKM. The CDR3 has 16 residues. J was trimmed by 4 bases and V by 4 bases; bases with no gene match: 7. CDR3 region: CASSSLAGLSTGELFF. CDR3 DNA: TGTGCCAGCAGTTCCCTAGCGGGACTTAGCACCGGGGAGCTGTTTTTT. Complete variable domain (other parts from reference TRBV28 and TRBJ2-2): DVKVTQSSRYLVKRTGEKVFLECVQDMDHENMFWYRQDPGLGLRLIYFSYDVKMKEKGDIPEGYSVSREKKERFSLILESASTNQTSMYLCASSSLAGLSTGELFFGEGSRLTVL.

The chain joins TRBV5-6 to TRBJ2-7; TRBD2 matches 7 bases. Looked up from germline, CDR1 is SGHDT and CDR2 is YYEEEE. V dropped 3 bases and J dropped 10; count of bases not matched to a gene: 4. This CDR3 has 11 residues. The CDR3 bases are TGTGCCAGCAGCTCTGGACTAGGACAGTACTTC. Residues: CASSSGLGQYF. Full variable domain (remainder filled in from reference TRBV5-6 and TRBJ2-7): DAGVTQSPTHLIKTRGQQVTLRCSPKSGHDTVSWYQQALGQGPQFIFQYYEEEERQRGNFPDRFSGHQFPNYSSELNVNALLLGDSALYLCASSSGLGQYFGPGTRLTVT.

This chain uses TRBV7-9 with TRBJ2-5; 13 bases are a match to TRBD2. With the DNA end fitting TRBJ2-7 better, the J assignment may be wrong. Germline V gene data show CDR1 as SEHNR and CDR2 as FQNEAQ (reference sequence). This CDR3 region has 16 residues. The CDR3 DNA is TGTGCCAGCAGCCTTCGAACTAGCGGGAGGGCCTACGAGCAGTACTTC. It codes for CASSLRTSGRAYEQYF.

The V and J genes are TRBV29-1 and TRBJ1-2, with TRBD1 as a possible D gene (6 bases). Trimming pared 6 bases from V and 3 bases from J, leaving 8 bases between. Germline V gene sequence: CDR1 SQVTM, CDR2 ANQGSEA. CDR3 length equals 11 residues. For the CDR3, the DNA is TGCAGCGTGAGGGGGGACTATGGCTACACCTTC. Its translation is CSVRGDYGYTF.

This clone is a singleton in its sample. The CDR3 region is CASSLSGFREQYF. DNA for the CDR3: TGTGCCAGCAGTTTATCAGGGTTTCGGGAGCAGTACTTC. J is TRBJ2-7 and V is TRBV27, with D hard to call. CDR3 size: 13 residues. V was shortened by 0 bases and J by 7 bases, with 10 bases between the two germline ends. From germline, CDR1 is MNHEY and CDR2 SMNVEV (reference sequence).

CDR3 residues: CSVTGLRSGRALNTDTQYF. Written as DNA, the CDR3 is TGCAGCGTGACGGGCCTGAGGAGCGGGAGGGCCCTCAACACAGATACGCAGTATTTT. This chain connects TRBV29-1 to TRBJ2-3; 10 bases map to TRBD2. The CDR3 sequence is 19 residues long. After removal of 6 bases from V and 2 bases from J, the junction contained 20 bases not matched to a gene. The germline V gene has CDR1 SQVTM and CDR2 ANQGSEA.

This clone has just one count. The CDR3 sequence is CASSLAGPSYEQYF. For the CDR3, the DNA is TGTGCCAGCAGCTTAGCGGGACCGTCCTACGAGCAGTACTTC. The chain combines TRBV11-1 with TRBJ2-7, with D perhaps TRBD1 or TRBD2 (5 bases each). Germline V gene data show CDR1 as SGHAT and CDR2 as FQDESV (reference sequence). The CDR3 totals 14 residues. V gave up 0 bases and J gave up 1 base, with 7 bases separating them.

This chain joins TRBV27 and TRBJ2-3; 14 positions agree with TRBD2. The CDR3 consists of 16 residues. J gave up 5 bases and V 3 bases, and 4 bases lay outside the gene matches. The germline V gene encodes CDR1 MNHEY and CDR2 SMNVEV (reference sequence). The CDR3 nucleotides read TGTGCCAGCAGTTTGGGGACTAGCGGGAGCCGAGATACGCAGTATTTT. Translating it yields CASSLGTSGSRDTQYF.

This clone turned up a few times. The J gene is TRBJ1-5, the V gene TRBV4-1; D is unresolved. Germline V lookup: CDR1 MGHRA, CDR2 YSYEKL. The ends were cut back, 7 bases at V and 0 bases at J, with 16 bases in the middle. The CDR3 has 16 residues. CDR3: CASNPGPLASNQPQHF. Written as DNA, the CDR3 is TGCGCCAGCAATCCAGGACCCCTGGCTAGCAATCAGCCCCAGCATTTT.

The V and J genes are TRBV11-2 and TRBJ2-1; TRBD2 matches 9 bases. The V segment lost 5 bases and the J segment 8 bases; nucleotides outside the gene matches: 16. The CDR3 sequence is 17 residues long. Germline CDR1 reads SGHAT; CDR2 reads FQNNGV. The CDR3 DNA reads as TGTGCCAGCAGCAAAGAACCCGGGACTAGCATCCGTGATGAGCAGTTCTTC. Residues: CASSKEPGTSIRDEQFF.

The J gene is TRBJ1-3, the V gene TRBV27; 10 bases are shared with TRBD1. Trimming at V came to 5 bases and at J to 4 bases, leaving 11 bases not matched to a gene. The CDR3 spans 17 residues. The germline CDR1 and CDR2 sequences are MNHEY and SMNVEV (reference sequence). This CDR3 reads CASSLLFGTGEGNTIYF. The CDR3 DNA is TGTGCCAGCAGTCTCCTCTTCGGGACAGGGGAAGGAAACACCATATATTTT.

The V call is TRBV19, the J call TRBJ1-5; D call uncertain. V lost 1 base and J 3 bases, leaving 13 bases between the germline ends. Germline CDR1 is LNHDA and CDR2 is SQIVND (reference sequence). CDR3 size: 16 residues. Here the CDR3 DNA reads TGTGCCAGTAGTATAGGGCCCCACGCAGACAATCAGCCCCAGCATTTT. Translated: CASSIGPHADNQPQHF. Drawing the rest from reference TRBV19 and TRBJ1-5, the complete variable domain is DGGITQSPKYLFRKEGQNVTLSCEQNLNHDAMYWYRQDPGQGLRLIYYSQIVNDFQKGDIAEGYSVSREKKESFPLTVTSAQKNPTAFYLCASSIGPHADNQPQHFGDGTRLSIL.

This clone occurred a few times. The chain employs TRBV5-4 and TRBJ2-1; D is unresolved. The CDR3 is 14 residues long. V was shortened by 1 base and J by 2 bases, with 7 bases between the two germline ends. Germline values: CDR1 SGHNT, CDR2 YYREEE (reference sequence). The CDR3 here is CASSLSNTYNEQFF. For the CDR3, the DNA is TGTGCCAGCAGCTTGTCGAATACCTACAATGAGCAGTTCTTC.

The chain recombines TRBV7-6 with TRBJ2-2, with D unclear. CDR3 length: 14 amino acids. Germline V lookup: CDR1 SGHVS, CDR2 FNYEAQ. V lost 3 bases to trimming and J lost 0 bases, with 5 bases between them. CDR3 protein: CASSLATNTGELFF. The CDR3 bases are TGTGCCAGCAGCTTGGCTACGAACACCGGGGAGCTGTTTTTT. The variable domain in full, completed from reference TRBV7-6 and TRBJ2-2, reads GAGVSQSPRYKVTKRGQDVALRCDPISGHVSLYWYRQALGQGPEFLTYFNYEAQQDKSGLPNDRFSAERPEGSISTLTIQRTEQRDSAMYRCASSLATNTGELFFGEGSRLTVL.

The V call is TRBV5-6, the J call TRBJ1-2; a weak D match, TRBD1 (5 bases). This CDR3 has 19 amino acids. Germline V CDR1 and CDR2: SGHDT, YYEEEE. The V end lost 4 bases, the J end lost 0 bases, and 25 bases lay between the germline ends. CDR3 protein: CASSTRTRGPEVPNYGYTF. CDR3 in DNA: TGTGCCAGCAGCACCCGGACGAGGGGACCCGAAGTCCCTAACTATGGCTACACCTTC. Full variable domain (outside the CDR3, taken from reference TRBV5-6 and TRBJ1-2): DAGVTQSPTHLIKTRGQQVTLRCSPKSGHDTVSWYQQALGQGPQFIFQYYEEEERQRGNFPDRFSGHQFPNYSSELNVNALLLGDSALYLCASSTRTRGPEVPNYGYTFGSGTRLTVV.

The rearrangement joins TRBV27 to TRBJ1-5; 10 bases map to TRBD1. The CDR3 runs to 17 residues. V trimming: 6 bases; J trimming: 5 bases; junction bases outside the gene matches: 13. In germline, CDR1 is MNHEY, CDR2 SMNVEV (reference sequence). CDR3 DNA: TGTGCCAGCAGACCGACAGGGGGCCGTTTGGGCGATCAGCCCCAGCATTTT. It codes for CASRPTGGRLGDQPQHF.

The chain has TRBV28 and TRBJ2-2; 12 bases agree with TRBD2. Unmatched junction bases numbered 4, after V lost 3 bases and J lost 5 bases. CDR3 length equals 16 residues. The germline gives CDR1 MDHEN, CDR2 SYDVKM. The CDR3 coding sequence is TGTGCCAGCAGTTTGACTAGCGGGAGTTGGACCGGGGAGCTGTTTTTT. This gives the protein CASSLTSGSWTGELFF.

The chain links TRBV5-6 to TRBJ2-6; D may be TRBD1 (5 bases). V was clipped by 0 bases and J by 0 bases, with 13 bases between them. CDR1 is SGHDT, CDR2 YYEEEE, per germline. CDR3 size: 18 residues. This CDR3 is CASSLEVTEISGANVLTF. CDR3 DNA sequence: TGTGCCAGCAGCTTGGAGGTGACAGAGATCTCTGGGGCCAACGTCCTGACTTTC.

The V call is TRBV19, the J call TRBJ1-4; 7 bases agree with TRBD1. V was clipped by 8 bases and J by 0 bases; unmatched bases: 3. Germline V CDR1 and CDR2: LNHDA, SQIVND (reference sequence). CDR3 length: 14 amino acids. The CDR3 nucleotides read TGTGCCAGTCAAGACAGGGCAACTAATGAAAAACTGTTTTTT. Translation: CASQDRATNEKLFF.

J is TRBJ1-1 and V is TRBV6-6, with D uncertain. The V and J ends lost 4 bases and 2 bases respectively, with 11 bases between them. Germline-derived CDR1 and CDR2 are MNHNY and SVGAGI (reference sequence). The CDR3 has 14 residues. CDR3 sequence (DNA): TGTGCCAGCAGTTCGGTCGAGCTAAACACTGAAGCTTTCTTT. Protein product: CASSSVELNTEAFF.

The genes are TRBV7-6 and TRBJ1-1, with 7 bases aligning to TRBD1. The trim removed 6 bases at V and 3 bases at J, leaving 13 bases unmatched. The CDR3 sequence is 16 residues long. In germline, CDR1 is SGHVS, CDR2 FNYEAQ. The CDR3 DNA reads as TGTGCCAGCAGACAGGGGTTAAATTCATTGGACACTGAAGCTTTCTTT. It codes for CASRQGLNSLDTEAFF.

This clone was counted a single time. The rearrangement joins TRBV28 to TRBJ2-1; D remains ambiguous. Looked up from germline, CDR1 is MDHEN and CDR2 is SYDVKM. Between the trimmed V and J ends, which lost 3 bases and 0 bases, there was a span of 12 bases. This CDR3 contains 16 residues. CDR3 in amino acids: CASSLGPRSSYNEQFF. The CDR3 DNA reads as TGTGCCAGCAGTTTGGGCCCCAGGAGCTCCTACAATGAGCAGTTCTTC. The complete variable domain, with remaining parts taken from reference TRBV28 and TRBJ2-1, reads DVKVTQSSRYLVKRTGEKVFLECVQDMDHENMFWYRQDPGLGLRLIYFSYDVKMKEKGDIPEGYSVSREKKERFSLILESASTNQTSMYLCASSLGPRSSYNEQFFGPGTRLTVL.

This chain connects TRBV2 to TRBJ2-5; 8 nucleotides line up with TRBD2. The J call is uncertain, as TRBJ2-7 better fits the DNA end. CDR1 SNHLY and CDR2 FYNNEI come from the germline V gene. This CDR3 has 14 amino acids. The CDR3 DNA is TGTGCCAGCAGTGCCGGGACTAGTCCGTACGAGCAGTACTTC. It codes for CASSAGTSPYEQYF.

This rearrangement joins TRBV4-1 to TRBJ2-5; D not certain. The CDR3 totals 17 residues. The ends were cut back, 1 base at V and 5 bases at J, with 20 bases in the middle. Germline values: CDR1 MGHRA, CDR2 YSYEKL. As DNA, the CDR3 is TGCGCCAGCAGCCAAGGCACCCGGGCCCAGTACGGGGAGACCCAGTACTTC. Encoded protein: CASSQGTRAQYGETQYF.